These 7 T cell receptor beta chains came from one sample sequenced in a study of OX40 agonist ivuxolimab in advanced cancers. Clones were read by immunoSEQ multiplex PCR, and TCRdb kept only the in-frame ones, dropping some. The sample carries about 52,000 clones, 70% to 90% recorded once. Specimen: CD4+ or CD8+ T cells sorted from blood, collected in a trial of the OX40 agonist ivuxolimab. The receptors shown here come from an adult with an advanced solid tumor such as melanoma, head and neck, liver or kidney cancer.

The chain links TRBV5-1 to TRBJ2-3, with D maybe TRBD1 (5 bases). Trimming took off 0 bases at V and 5 bases at J, with 10 bases between the two ends. This CDR3 region has 14 residues. CDR1 and CDR2 (germline): SGHRS, YFSETQ. The CDR3 reads CASSLGQGEDTQYF. For the CDR3, the DNA is TGCGCCAGCAGCTTGGGGCAGGGTGAAGATACGCAGTATTTT. Filled out from reference TRBV5-1 and TRBJ2-3, the complete variable domain reads KAGVTQTPRYLIKTRGQQVTLSCSPISGHRSVSWYQQTPGQGLQFLFEYFSETQRNKGNFPGRFSGRQFSNSRSEMNVSTLELGDSALYLCASSLGQGEDTQYFGPGTRLTVL.

This clone appeared a few times. V usage is TRBV30 and J usage is TRBJ1-6; D is undetermined. The germline V and J ends were trimmed by 3 bases and 6 bases, with 12 bases remaining between them. The germline CDR1 and CDR2 sequences are GTSNPN and SVGIG (reference sequence). This CDR3 contains 14 residues. The CDR3 region is CAWRAGFSNSPLHF. The CDR3 bases are TGTGCCTGGAGAGCAGGCTTTTCTAATTCACCCCTCCACTTT.

This clone came up a few times. This chain joins TRBV6-6 and TRBJ1-2, with a weak D call TRBD1 (5 bases). V gave up 3 bases and J gave up 6 bases, with 11 bases separating them. Germline V gives CDR1 MNHNY, CDR2 SVGAGI (reference sequence). There are 13 residues in the CDR3. Here the CDR3 reads CASSYDSGDGYTF. In DNA form, the CDR3 reads TGTGCCAGCAGTTATGACAGCGGGGATGGCTACACCTTC.

The chain uses TRBV10-3 and TRBJ2-1, with 9 bases identical to TRBD2. J lost 2 bases, V lost 11 bases, and 7 bases had no gene match. The CDR3 is made up of 14 amino acids. CDR1 and CDR2 (germline): ENHRY, SYGVKD. The CDR3 here is CAGGSGGTYNEQFF. DNA for the CDR3: TGTGCCGGGGGTAGCGGGGGTACCTACAATGAGCAGTTCTTC.

In this sample, this clone turned up a few times. The chain links TRBV6-5 to TRBJ2-5, with D maybe TRBD2 (6 bases). Germline V gene sequence: CDR1 MNHEY, CDR2 SVGAGI. CDR3 size: 13 residues. V shed 2 bases and J shed 7 bases, with 11 bases lying between them. The CDR3 DNA reads TGTGCCAGCAGTTACGGCGGGGAAGCGACCCAGTACTTC. Its protein is CASSYGGEATQYF.

The chain carries TRBV7-9 and TRBJ1-6; D is unclear. Germline V gene lookup returns CDR1 SEHNR and CDR2 FQNEAQ (reference sequence). V lost 4 bases and J lost 3, with 13 bases in between. The CDR3 contains 16 residues. DNA for the CDR3: TGTGCCAGCAGCTCTCTAACCTTGGGCTATAATTCACCCCTCCACTTT. It encodes CASSSLTLGYNSPLHF.

The V gene is TRBV19, the J gene TRBJ1-5; D gene unclear. The CDR3 is 16 amino acids. Deletions cut 3 bases from V and 5 bases from J, with 17 bases between. Germline CDR1 is LNHDA and CDR2 is SQIVND (reference sequence). The CDR3 sequence is CASSMNSWQRHQPQHF. DNA of the CDR3: TGTGCCAGTAGTATGAATTCATGGCAGAGGCATCAGCCCCAGCATTTT. Filled out from reference TRBV19 and TRBJ1-5, the complete variable domain reads DGGITQSPKYLFRKEGQNVTLSCEQNLNHDAMYWYRQDPGQGLRLIYYSQIVNDFQKGDIAEGYSVSREKKESFPLTVTSAQKNPTAFYLCASSMNSWQRHQPQHFGDGTRLSIL.